These 2 T cell receptor beta chains originate from one sample sequenced in a study of PD-1 blockade in classical Hodgkin lymphoma. The table came from immunoSEQ multiplex PCR; TCRdb's copy has only in-frame clones and leaves some out. The profile shows 23,000 or so clones, about 80% of them singletons. The time point denotes: cycle 4 day 1 (C4D1), after 6 weeks of nivolumab. All trial patients relapsed after autologous stem cell transplantation. This specimen was peripheral blood mononuclear cells (PBMCs), taken before the fourth cycle of nivolumab. These receptors were obtained from a human donor with classical Hodgkin lymphoma.

J is TRBJ1-5 and V is TRBV5-1, with D unresolved. V was cut by 0 bases and J by 0 bases, with 1 base left in between. The length of the CDR3 is 13 residues. Germline V gene lookup returns CDR1 SGHRS and CDR2 YFSETQ. The CDR3 spells CASSLDSNQPQHF. CDR3 DNA: TGCGCCAGCAGCTTGGATAGCAATCAGCCCCAGCATTTT.

This chain links TRBV6-5 with TRBJ1-1, with 7 bases aligning to TRBD1. The J segment lost 8 bases and the V segment lost 2 bases, leaving 5 bases of the junction unmatched. The CDR3 loop spans 13 amino acids. Germline V gene lookup returns CDR1 MNHEY and CDR2 SVGAGI. The CDR3: CASSYSMGQEAFF. The CDR3 DNA reads TGTGCCAGCAGTTACAGTATGGGACAGGAAGCTTTCTTT.